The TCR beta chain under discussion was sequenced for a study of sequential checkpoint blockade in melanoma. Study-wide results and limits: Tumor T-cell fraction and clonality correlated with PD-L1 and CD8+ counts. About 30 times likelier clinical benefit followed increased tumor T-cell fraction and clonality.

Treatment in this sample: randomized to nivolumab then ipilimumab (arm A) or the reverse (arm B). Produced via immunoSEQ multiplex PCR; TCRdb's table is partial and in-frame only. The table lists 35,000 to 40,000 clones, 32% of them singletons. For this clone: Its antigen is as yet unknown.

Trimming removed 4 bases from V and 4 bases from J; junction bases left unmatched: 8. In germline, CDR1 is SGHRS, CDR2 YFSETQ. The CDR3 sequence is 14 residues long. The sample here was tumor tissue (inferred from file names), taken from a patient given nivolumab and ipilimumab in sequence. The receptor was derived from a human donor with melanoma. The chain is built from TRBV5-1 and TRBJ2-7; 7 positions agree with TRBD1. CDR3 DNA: TGCGCCAGCAGCCTCGACAGGGCAGAGTACGAGCAGTACTTC. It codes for CASSLDRAEYEQYF.